The 14 T cell receptor beta chains given below trace back to one sample, sequenced in a study of PD-L1 blockade in urothelial cancer. The method was immunoSEQ multiplex PCR; TCRdb's version includes in-frame clones alone and lacks a portion of them. The table records approximately 100,000 clones, 80% to 90% of them present only once. As for time point: pretreatment peripheral blood. The starting material was PBMCs, obtained around atezolizumab (anti-PD-L1) treatment. The origin of the receptors is an elderly woman with urothelial cancer.

The genes are TRBV6-1 and TRBJ2-3, with a tentative D call TRBD2 (6 bases). Germline CDR1 and CDR2: MNHNS and SASEGT. V shed 1 base and J shed 5 bases, with 7 bases lying between them. The CDR3 extends over 13 amino acids. CDR3 protein: CASSEGRGDTQYF. The CDR3 region has the DNA TGTGCCAGCAGTGAAGGGAGGGGAGATACGCAGTATTTT.

J is TRBJ2-7 and V is TRBV5-1; 7 positions match TRBD2. The trim removed 4 bases at V and 0 bases at J, leaving 4 bases unmatched. Germline CDR1 reads SGHRS; CDR2 reads YFSETQ. CDR3 size: 14 residues. As DNA, the CDR3 is TGCGCCAGCAGCCAACGGGACTACTCCTACGAGCAGTACTTC. Its translation: CASSQRDYSYEQYF.

This clone has just one count. The gene calls are TRBV10-2 and TRBJ2-1; maybe TRBD2 (6 bases). The CDR3 runs 16 residues. The V end was cut by 2 bases, the J end by 4 bases, with 15 bases between. The germline V gene has CDR1 WSHSY and CDR2 SAAADI. This CDR3 reads CASSEAKRGKYNEQFF. The DNA of the CDR3 is TGCGCCAGCAGTGAGGCCAAACGCGGGAAATACAATGAGCAGTTCTTC.

This chain uses TRBV10-1 with TRBJ2-1; 9 nucleotides match TRBD1. J was trimmed by 6 bases and V by 6 bases; bases with no gene match: 12. Germline V lookup: CDR1 WNHNN, CDR2 SYGVQD (reference sequence). This CDR3 spans 16 amino acids. The CDR3 protein is CASSTRDRDPGNEQFF. In nucleotides, the CDR3 is TGCGCCAGCAGCACCCGGGACAGGGATCCGGGCAATGAGCAGTTCTTC.

This chain uses TRBV9 with TRBJ2-2; 8 positions match TRBD2. Germline V lookup: CDR1 SGDLS, CDR2 YYNGEE. Germline trimming cut 1 base from V and 8 bases from J; bases unmatched to any gene: 22. CDR3 size: 20 residues. CDR3 amino acids: CASSVSSLGRTGLGSGELFF. DNA of the CDR3: TGTGCCAGCAGCGTATCCTCACTCGGCCGGACGGGACTAGGATCTGGGGAGCTGTTTTTT.

This rearrangement joins TRBV5-1 to TRBJ2-7; 7 bases match TRBD1. The germline V gene has CDR1 SGHRS and CDR2 YFSETQ. V trimming: 3 bases; J trimming: 2 bases; junction bases outside the gene matches: 5. The CDR3 has 14 residues. The CDR3 loop reads CASSSGQSTYEQYF. CDR3 bases: TGCGCCAGCAGCTCGGGACAGAGTACCTACGAGCAGTACTTC.

The CDR3 DNA reads as TGCGCCAGCAGCCTCGGGACAGGGACTGGAAACACCATATATTTT. This encodes CASSLGTGTGNTIYF. The chain combines TRBV10-1 with TRBJ1-3, with 9 bases aligning to TRBD1. This CDR3 comprises 15 residues. Losses at the gene ends were 6 bases for V and 2 bases for J; bases not matched to a gene: 5. Germline values: CDR1 WNHNN, CDR2 SYGVQD (reference sequence).

The chain couples TRBV5-8 to TRBJ2-7; tentative D call: TRBD1 (6 bases). The CDR3 has 13 amino acids. Deletions cut 4 bases from V and 4 bases from J, with 12 bases between. Germline-derived CDR1 and CDR2 are SGHTS and YDEGEE. CDR3 sequence (DNA): TGTGCCAGCAGCCCGGGACACCTTTACGAGCAGTACTTC. It translates to CASSPGHLYEQYF.

The chain couples TRBV19 to TRBJ1-1; D not certain. V was trimmed by 4 bases and J by 1 base, leaving 10 bases between them. The CDR3 is 14 residues long. In germline, CDR1 is LNHDA, CDR2 SQIVND (reference sequence). The chain's CDR3 is CASSRGQQNTEAFF. CDR3 in DNA: TGTGCCAGTAGTAGAGGGCAGCAGAACACTGAAGCTTTCTTT.

V is TRBV5-1 and J is TRBJ2-7; possible D gene TRBD1, 6 bases. Germline V gene sequence: CDR1 SGHRS, CDR2 YFSETQ. This CDR3 is 13 amino acids long. V dropped 2 bases and J dropped 2 bases, with 8 bases sitting between them. The CDR3 nucleotides read TGCGCCAGCAGCTTAGGGGGAACCTACGAGCAGTACTTC. Its translation is CASSLGGTYEQYF.

The CDR3 spells CASSSGSPYEQYF. CDR3 nucleotides: TGTGCCAGCAGTAGCGGGAGCCCCTACGAGCAGTACTTC. The rearrangement joins TRBV5-4 to TRBJ2-7; TRBD2 agrees at 9 bases. The ends lost 5 bases at V and 2 bases at J; junction bases unmatched: 2. The CDR3 contains 13 residues. The germline V gene encodes CDR1 SGHNT and CDR2 YYREEE (reference sequence).

This sequence joins TRBV5-1 and TRBJ1-3; D unresolved. Germline CDR1 SGHRS, CDR2 YFSETQ. Trimming stripped 1 base from V and 3 bases from J, with 8 bases between. This CDR3 has 14 amino acids. The CDR3 nucleotides are TGCGCCAGCAGCTTGTCAAGGAGTGGAAACACCATATATTTT. It encodes CASSLSRSGNTIYF.

The J gene is TRBJ2-1, the V gene TRBV28; TRBD2 matches 8 bases. The CDR3 loop spans 16 amino acids. V lost 3 bases to trimming and J lost 2 bases; unmatched junction nucleotides: 6. Germline loops: CDR1 MDHEN, CDR2 SYDVKM. The CDR3 DNA reads TGTGCCAGCAGTTTCCCTCGTAGCGGGGCCTACAATGAGCAGTTCTTC. Protein sequence: CASSFPRSGAYNEQFF.

The chain is built from TRBV5-4 and TRBJ2-1, with a possible D match to TRBD2 (5 bases). Germline lookup yields CDR1 SGHNT and CDR2 YYREEE (reference sequence). The CDR3 loop spans 14 amino acids. V lost 1 base and J 9 bases, leaving 14 bases between the germline ends. This CDR3 is CASSLSGGLGEQFF. The CDR3, as DNA: TGTGCCAGCAGCTTGAGCGGAGGACTTGGTGAGCAGTTCTTC.